One and the same sample provided the 7 T cell receptor beta chains below, sequenced in a study of CD8 T cells in ankylosing spondylitis. TCRdb redid the calling of the 5' RACE reads with MiXCR, one entry per CDR3 protein. Altogether some 120,000 distinct CDR3 sequences are present, over 6% being singletons, with the ten largest covering approximately 12%. Sequenced material: blood, either unsorted or a sorted T cell fraction (not recorded which). Source of these receptors: a male donor with ankylosing spondylitis or in good health (not recorded which).

This clonotype was recorded many times. The chain has TRBV12-3 or TRBV12-4 and TRBJ1-1; D might be TRBD1 (6 bases). The CDR3 has 14 residues. V was clipped by 6 bases and J by 1 base, with 12 bases between them. The CDR3: CASSQGTSNTEAFF. CDR3 nucleotide sequence: TGTGCCAGCAGCCAGGGGACATCGAACACTGAAGCTTTCTTT.

Only a few counts were recorded for this clonotype. The genes are TRBV5-1 and TRBJ2-3, with 8 positions matching TRBD2. This CDR3 spans 17 amino acids. The trim removed 1 base at V and 4 bases at J, leaving 11 bases unmatched. Looked up from germline, CDR1 is SGHRS and CDR2 is YFSETQ. CDR3 DNA: TGCGCCAGCAGCTTGCTCGTCTCGGGGGGGCAGCCAGATACGCAGTATTTT. It yields the protein CASSLLVSGGQPDTQYF. The full variable domain, completed using reference TRBV5-1 and TRBJ2-3, is KAGVTQTPRYLIKTRGQQVTLSCSPISGHRSVSWYQQTPGQGLQFLFEYFSETQRNKGNFPGRFSGRQFSNSRSEMNVSTLELGDSALYLCASSLLVSGGQPDTQYFGPGTRLTVL.

This clonotype was picked up many times. The rearrangement uses TRBV11-3 and TRBJ2-5, with D possibly being TRBD1 (5 bases). Germline-derived CDR1 and CDR2 are SGHNT and YENEEA. Trimming cost V 5 bases and J 5 bases, with 15 bases left between them. The CDR3 loop spans 14 amino acids. CDR3 coding DNA: TGTGCCAGCAGCGAAAGGGGTCTCGGGGAGACCCAGTACTTC. Its translation is CASSERGLGETQYF.

J is TRBJ2-1 and V is TRBV18; D remains unclear. This CDR3 region has 14 residues. V was trimmed by 0 bases and J by 6 bases, leaving 9 bases between them. Per the germline V gene, CDR1 is KGHSH and CDR2 is LQKENI. DNA for the CDR3: TGTGCCAGCTCACCACCCCGAGGACCCAATGAGCAGTTCTTC. This gives the protein CASSPPRGPNEQFF.

This clonotype was found many times. The DNA for the CDR3 is TGCAGCGTTGTGGGGTCGACAGGGGGCTACGAGCAGTACTTC. Residues: CSVVGSTGGYEQYF. This chain joins TRBV29-1 and TRBJ2-7; 9 bases fit TRBD1. From germline, CDR1 is SQVTM and CDR2 ANQGSEA. This CDR3 is built from 14 residues. With 4 bases clipped from V and 3 bases from J, the junction kept 7 bases outside the gene matches.

The genes are TRBV20-1 and TRBJ1-1; D is unclear. From germline, CDR1 is DFQATT and CDR2 SNEGSKA (reference sequence). The CDR3 spans 13 residues. This CDR3 is CRASGAVGTEAFF. Here the CDR3 DNA reads TGCAGAGCCTCGGGAGCGGTGGGCACTGAAGCTTTCTTT.

The chain employs TRBV5-5 and TRBJ1-1; TRBD1 might be the D (6 bases). The CDR3 runs 16 residues. The germline V gene encodes CDR1 SGHKS and CDR2 YYEKEE (reference sequence). Trimming removed 0 bases at V and 6 bases at J, with 18 bases between. The CDR3 DNA is TGTGCCAGCAGCTTGGCCCCAGGGGCCGCAGGGCCTGAAGCTTTCTTT. It yields the protein CASSLAPGAAGPEAFF.